Shown below are 15 T cell receptor beta chains from a single sample sequenced in a study of T cell repertoires in cytomegalovirus infection. Via MiXCR, TCRdb re-called the reads, giving one row per CDR3 protein. The profile shows roughly 500,000 distinct CDR3 sequences, around 10% of them singletons. Sequenced sample: PBMCs. Every receptor here comes from a human donor in good health (CMV status not recorded). Some clones in this sample may be carry-over from other donors' samples.

This clonotype occurred a few times. The rearrangement links TRBV5-5 to TRBJ2-5; D possibly matches TRBD1 or TRBD2 (6 bases each). The CDR3 consists of 16 residues. The germline V gene encodes CDR1 SGHKS and CDR2 YYEKEE (reference sequence). V gave up 0 bases and J gave up 7 bases, with 19 bases separating them. DNA for the CDR3: TGTGCCAGCAGCTTGGGCGGGACCTCCTTGGGGGCGACCCAGTACTTC. Its translation is CASSLGGTSLGATQYF.

This clonotype was seen a few times. The chain links TRBV5-1 to TRBJ1-1; tentative D call: TRBD1 (6 bases). The ends were cut back, 6 bases at V and 1 base at J, with 16 bases in the middle. CDR3 length equals 15 residues. Germline V gene sequence: CDR1 SGHRS, CDR2 YFSETQ. The CDR3 protein is CASTDYPDRNTEAFF. The CDR3 nucleotides are TGCGCCAGCACCGATTATCCGGACAGGAACACTGAAGCTTTCTTT.

This clonotype came up a few times. The chain has TRBV3-1 and TRBJ1-2; tentatively, D is TRBD1 (6 bases). Looked up from germline, CDR1 is LGHDT and CDR2 is YNNKEL (reference sequence). This CDR3 contains 16 residues. Trimming stripped 4 bases from V and 3 bases from J, with 18 bases between. This chain's CDR3 is CASSLGATGNYYGYTF. The CDR3 DNA sequence: TGTGCCAGCAGCCTTGGGGCAACAGGGAACTACTATGGCTACACCTTC.

This clonotype was counted ten times or more. V and J are TRBV27 and TRBJ1-5, with D maybe TRBD1 (5 bases). The CDR3 loop spans 13 amino acids. Germline V gene data show CDR1 as MNHEY and CDR2 as SMNVEV (reference sequence). Trimming shortened V by 5 bases and J by 6 bases, and 11 bases separated the two germline ends. Here the CDR3 DNA reads TGTGCCAGCAGTCTATGGGGGGGTCAGCCCCAGCATTTT. This gives the protein CASSLWGGQPQHF.

This clonotype was seen at least ten times. This rearrangement joins TRBV7-9 to TRBJ1-4; a possible D gene is TRBD1 (6 bases). From germline, CDR1 is SEHNR and CDR2 FQNEAQ (reference sequence). The CDR3 sequence is 16 residues long. V lost 4 bases and J lost 3, with 15 bases in between. The chain's CDR3 is CASSSLEGVANEKLFF. DNA of the CDR3: TGTGCCAGCAGCTCTCTCGAGGGGGTGGCTAATGAAAAACTGTTTTTT.

The chain recombines TRBV20-1 with TRBJ2-1; perhaps TRBD2 as D (5 bases). With 7 bases removed from V and 6 bases from J, the gap between germline ends came to 7 bases. The CDR3 runs to 10 residues. Germline values: CDR1 DFQATT, CDR2 SNEGSKA (reference sequence). CDR3 nucleotide sequence: TGCAGTGGCGCGGGCAATGAGCAGTTCTTC. Translation gives CSGAGNEQFF.

This clonotype was found many times. J is TRBJ1-4 and V is TRBV2; no definite D call. Germline V CDR1 and CDR2: SNHLY, FYNNEI. The CDR3 has 14 amino acids. Trimming pared 3 bases from V and 5 bases from J, leaving 10 bases between. The CDR3, as DNA: TGTGCCAGCAGTGACGGTCGTGGGAATGAAAAACTGTTTTTT. Translating it yields CASSDGRGNEKLFF.

This clonotype was recorded many times. The rearrangement links TRBV14 to TRBJ2-7, with 7 nucleotides matching TRBD1. This CDR3 is 12 amino acids long. Germline CDR1 is SGHDN and CDR2 is FVKESK. J lost 10 bases, V lost 0 bases, and 3 bases had no gene match. The CDR3 reads CASSQDDRAQYF. The CDR3 DNA follows: TGTGCCAGCAGCCAAGATGACAGGGCCCAGTACTTC.

This clonotype was observed a handful of times. V is TRBV29-1 and J is TRBJ2-2; D perhaps matches TRBD1 (6 bases). The CDR3 is made up of 13 amino acids. The V end was cut by 1 base, the J end by 6 bases, with 9 bases between. Per germline, CDR1 SQVTM and CDR2 ANQGSEA. CDR3 nucleotides: TGCAGCGTTGAAGGGGGGCGTCCCGGGGAGCTGTTTTTT. Translating gives CSVEGGRPGELFF.

The chain carries TRBV30 and TRBJ1-5; 7 bases match TRBD1. The CDR3 sequence is 14 residues long. Germline V gene data show CDR1 as GTSNPN and CDR2 as SVGIG (reference sequence). The J segment lost 2 bases and the V segment lost 2 bases, leaving 3 bases of the junction unmatched. The CDR3 nucleotides are TGTGCCTGGAGTTTTACAGGGGGCAATCAGCCCCAGCATTTT. Its translation is CAWSFTGGNQPQHF.

This clonotype was recorded many times. This chain connects TRBV19 to TRBJ2-5; D possibly corresponds to TRBD2 (5 bases). Trimming cost V 3 bases and J 1 base, with 12 bases left between them. CDR1 is LNHDA and CDR2 is SQIVND in the germline V gene (reference sequence). The CDR3 is 15 residues long. The CDR3 DNA reads as TGTGCCAGTAGTATTAAGTGGGGAGTCCAAGAGACCCAGTACTTC. This encodes CASSIKWGVQETQYF.

This clonotype was recorded at least ten times. This chain links TRBV7-6 with TRBJ2-2; weak D call: TRBD1 (5 bases). The CDR3 length is 15 residues. The germline CDR1 and CDR2 sequences are SGHVS and FNYEAQ. V was cut by 3 bases and J by 2 bases, with 10 bases left in between. The CDR3 coding sequence is TGTGCCAGCAGCTTTGGGGCCAGAAACACCGGGGAGCTGTTTTTT. Its protein is CASSFGARNTGELFF.

Turning to this clonotype: Being one base from a much bigger clone, this may be a read error. The missing conserved phenylalanine or tryptophan at the end of this CDR3 makes a read error likely. The V and J genes are TRBV2 and TRBJ2-1; D is uncertain. The germline CDR1 and CDR2 sequences are SNHLY and FYNNEI. Trimming left V 8 bases short and J 0 bases short, with 11 bases between. The CDR3 runs to 14 residues. CDR3 nucleotides: TGTGCCAGCGGTAGCACCCGCTCCTACAATGAGCAGTTCCTC. Translating it yields CASGSTRSYNEQFL.

This clonotype was picked up one time. A clone one base away is much larger, so this may be a read error. This rearrangement joins TRBV28 to TRBJ2-2; TRBD2 matches at 9 bases. The CDR3 totals 16 residues. Germline V gene data show CDR1 as MDHEN and CDR2 as SYDVKM. In DNA form, the CDR3 reads TGTGACAGCAGAAGGGATAGCGGGAGCCTTACCGGGGAGCTGTTTTTT. Encoded protein: CDSRRDSGSLTGELFF.

This clonotype has just a few counts. V gene TRBV18 combines with J gene TRBJ2-2; D may be TRBD2 (6 bases). There are 16 residues in the CDR3. The V gene's germline CDR1 is KGHSH and CDR2 LQKENI. V lost 4 bases to trimming and J lost 1 base, with 13 bases between them. The DNA of the CDR3 is TGTGCCAGCTCACTAATCCGCGGGGTGAACACCGGGGAGCTGTTTTTT. Translation: CASSLIRGVNTGELFF.